This is a list of T cell receptor beta chains from one sample in a study of T-cell reconstitution after alpha-beta-depleted transplantation in children. Using its own MiXCR run on the PCR reads, TCRdb lists one record per CDR3 protein. This sample has around 250,000 distinct CDR3 sequences, with about 23% found just once. Sequenced material: PBMCs, taken before TCRalphabeta/CD19-depleted stem cell transplant. The receptors derive from a girl aged 2 to 9 with Fanconi anemia, due to receive a stem cell transplant. CDR3s include the opening cysteine and the closing phenylalanine or tryptophan. The D gene is left open where the match is weak. Size is stated for part of the rows, as once, few or many counts, or as a class when the clone is expanded.

J	size	V	D	CDR3	DNA
TRBJ2-2	-	TRBV6-1	-	CASSEQGGTGELFF	TGTGCCAGCAGTGAGCAAGGGGGGACCGGGGAGCTGTTTTTT
TRBJ2-3	-	TRBV5-1	TRBD2	CASSKAGERTDTQYF	TGCGCCAGCAGCAAAGCGGGGGAGAGGACAGATACGCAGTATTTT
TRBJ1-6	-	TRBV7-9	-	CASSLEMPGAPLHF	TGTGCCAGCAGCTTAGAAATGCCAGGGGCACCCCTCCACTTT
TRBJ2-7	-	TRBV27	TRBD1	CASAMLRGQASYEQYF	TGTGCCAGCGCAATGTTGAGGGGGCAGGCCTCCTACGAGCAGTACTTC
TRBJ1-2	many	TRBV6-5	TRBD1	CASSYSTGDGYTF	TGTGCCAGCAGTTACTCCACAGGGGATGGCTACACCTTC
TRBJ2-7	many	TRBV29-1	-	CSVGRHYEQYF	TGCAGCGTTGGCAGGCACTACGAGCAGTACTTC
TRBJ2-1	few	TRBV20-1	TRBD2	CSAYGLAGYNEQFF	TGCAGTGCTTACGGACTAGCGGGTTACAATGAGCAGTTCTTC
TRBJ1-1	-	TRBV18	-	CAVQGGAGTEAFF	TGTGCCGTTCAAGGAGGGGCAGGCACTGAAGCTTTCTTT
TRBJ2-5	few	TRBV29-1	-	CSVEQGRTQYF	TGCAGCGTTGAACAGGGAAGGACCCAGTACTTC
TRBJ2-1	few	TRBV20-1	-	CSARGTYNEQFF	TGCAGTGCTAGAGGGACCTACAATGAGCAGTTCTTC